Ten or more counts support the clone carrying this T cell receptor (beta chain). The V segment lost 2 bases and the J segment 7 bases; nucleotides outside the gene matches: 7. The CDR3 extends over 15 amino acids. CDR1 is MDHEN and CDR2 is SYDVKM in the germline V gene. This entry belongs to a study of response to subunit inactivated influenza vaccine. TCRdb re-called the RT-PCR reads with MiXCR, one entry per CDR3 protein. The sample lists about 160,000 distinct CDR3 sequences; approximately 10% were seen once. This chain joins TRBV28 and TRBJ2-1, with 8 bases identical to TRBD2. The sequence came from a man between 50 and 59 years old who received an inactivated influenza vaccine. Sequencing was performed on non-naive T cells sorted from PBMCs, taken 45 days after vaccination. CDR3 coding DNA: TGTGCCAGCAGTTTACCCGGGAGGGCCATTAATGAGCAGTTCTTC. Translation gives CASSLPGRAINEQFF.